This T cell receptor beta chain was sequenced for a study of blood T cells in healthy people across ages. Regarding the study as a whole: Naive CD4+ cells and diversity were both higher in long-lived donors than in aged donors.

Donors gave around 10 milliliters of peripheral blood apiece. The use of a sample-barcoded 5' primer and a J-beta primer mix characterized a second PCR of roughly 7 to 11 cycles. TCRdb analysed the 5' RACE reads with MiXCR anew, one entry per CDR3 protein. The table includes roughly 1,700,000 distinct CDR3 sequences, 25% to 30% detected once. This clonotype was observed a handful of times. The antigen is unknown. Deletions cut 3 bases from V and 6 bases from J, with 11 bases between. Germline V gene data show CDR1 as LGHDT and CDR2 as YNNKEL (reference sequence). This CDR3 is 13 amino acids long. This chain links TRBV3-1 with TRBJ1-2; D remains ambiguous. Sequencing was performed on blood. The sequence was collected from a woman younger than 45 in good health. In DNA, the CDR3 is TGTGCCAGCAGCCAGGATTGGGGTGATGGCTACACCTTC. It specifies CASSQDWGDGYTF.